These 25 T cell receptor beta chains were sequenced from one sample in a study of OX40 agonist ivuxolimab in advanced cancers. Only in-frame clones appear in the TCRdb table, and some are missing; sequencing was by immunoSEQ multiplex PCR. In the table there are 63,000 or so clones, 80% to 85% of which are singletons. Here the sequenced sample was CD4+ or CD8+ T cells sorted from blood, taken in a trial of the OX40 agonist ivuxolimab. Receptors originate from an adult with an advanced solid tumor such as melanoma, head and neck, liver or kidney cancer.

CDR3 DNA sequence: TGTGCCAGCGGCCGGGACACTAGCTACACCTTC. It specifies CASGRDTSYTF. The gene calls are TRBV7-9 and TRBJ1-2, with D possibly matching TRBD1 (6 bases). Per germline, CDR1 SEHNR and CDR2 FQNEAQ (reference sequence). V was pared by 8 bases and J by 9 bases, with 13 bases between. The CDR3 is 11 residues long.

The rearrangement links TRBV28 to TRBJ2-5; D may match TRBD1 or TRBD2 (6 bases each). The CDR3 covers 14 residues. The germline CDR1 and CDR2 sequences are MDHEN and SYDVKM. Trimming cost V 4 bases and J 5 bases, with 14 bases left between them. CDR3 sequence: CASSSRGGRETQYF. In DNA, the CDR3 is TGTGCCAGCAGTTCTCGAGGGGGGCGGGAGACCCAGTACTTC.

This chain connects TRBV4-3 to TRBJ2-7; D is uncertain. The CDR3 consists of 14 residues. In germline, CDR1 is LGHNA, CDR2 YSLEER. V was trimmed by 0 bases and J by 2 bases, leaving 8 bases between them. The CDR3 nucleotides read TGCGCCAGCAGCCAAGATAAGGGCCCCTACGAGCAGTACTTC. Translated: CASSQDKGPYEQYF.

The CDR3, as DNA: TGTGCCAGCAGCTTCCTGACGGACGAGCAGTACTTC. Protein: CASSFLTDEQYF. The V gene is TRBV11-2, the J gene TRBJ2-5; D is undetermined. The J call may be mistaken, given a closer DNA end match to TRBJ2-7. The CDR3 extends over 12 amino acids. CDR1 and CDR2 from the germline V gene are SGHAT and FQNNGV.

The chain couples TRBV10-3 to TRBJ2-5, with D possibly TRBD1 on 7 matching bases. Germline V CDR1 and CDR2: ENHRY, SYGVKD. V was trimmed by 6 bases and J by 4 bases, leaving 18 bases between them. The CDR3 length is 15 residues. Written as DNA, the CDR3 is TGTGCCATCAGAAGACAGGGAGGTGTGGGAGAGACCCAGTACTTC. It encodes CAIRRQGGVGETQYF.

The V gene is TRBV13, the J gene TRBJ2-2; D could derive from TRBD1 or TRBD2 (5 bases each). Germline V CDR1 and CDR2: PRHDT, FYEKMQ (reference sequence). V shed 0 bases and J shed 5 bases, with 10 bases lying between them. The CDR3 consists of 15 residues. The CDR3 loop reads CASSLGGRPTGELFF. CDR3 nucleotide sequence: TGTGCCAGCAGCTTAGGGGGACGGCCGACCGGGGAGCTGTTTTTT.

The rearrangement links TRBV5-6 to TRBJ2-1, with D perhaps assigned TRBD1 or TRBD2 (6 bases each). The CDR3 runs 15 residues. CDR1 and CDR2 from the germline V gene are SGHDT and YYEEEE. The V and J ends lost 4 bases and 2 bases respectively, with 13 bases between them. CDR3 region: CASSRPGAPYNEQFF. As DNA, the CDR3 is TGTGCCAGCAGCCGCCCGGGGGCACCCTACAATGAGCAGTTCTTC.

This chain connects TRBV18 to TRBJ1-1; 8 bases align to TRBD1. The CDR3 length is 15 residues. Germline CDR1 reads KGHSH; CDR2 reads LQKENI. With V trimmed by 4 bases and J by 3 bases, 7 bases remained unmatched. For the CDR3, the DNA is TGTGCCAGCTCACAAGACAGGGGCGAGTACACTGAAGCTTTCTTT. Amino acids: CASSQDRGEYTEAFF.

The chain joins TRBV6-5 to TRBJ1-1, with D tentatively TRBD1 (6 bases). Trimming took off 3 bases at V and 5 bases at J, with 16 bases between the two ends. The CDR3 consists of 15 residues. Germline lookup yields CDR1 MNHEY and CDR2 SVGAGI. The CDR3 region is CASSYRAGVGTEAFF. CDR3 coding DNA: TGTGCCAGCAGTTATAGGGCAGGGGTCGGAACTGAAGCTTTCTTT.

This chain joins TRBV9 and TRBJ1-1; 7 nucleotides agree with TRBD1. Per the germline V gene, CDR1 is SGDLS and CDR2 is YYNGEE. J lost 1 base, V lost 3 bases, and 12 bases had no gene match. The CDR3 loop spans 17 amino acids. The CDR3 DNA reads TGTGCCAGCAGCGCTACAGGGGAAGGAAAATGGAACACTGAAGCTTTCTTT. This encodes CASSATGEGKWNTEAFF.

This rearrangement joins TRBV29-1 to TRBJ2-3; TRBD2 is a possible D gene (5 bases). CDR3 size: 15 residues. Per the germline V gene, CDR1 is SQVTM and CDR2 is ANQGSEA. Trimming shortened V by 6 bases and J by 5 bases, and 21 bases separated the two germline ends. CDR3: CSVGSLKGALDTQYF. The CDR3, as DNA: TGCAGCGTGGGGTCCCTGAAGGGAGCCTTAGATACGCAGTATTTT.

This clone was observed once. The gene calls are TRBV5-1 and TRBJ2-7, with 8 bases matching TRBD1. The V gene end was trimmed by 1 base and the J gene end by 1 base; junction bases not matched to a gene: 4. The CDR3 has 15 amino acids. Germline V gene lookup returns CDR1 SGHRS and CDR2 YFSETQ. The CDR3 DNA is TGCGCCAGCAGCTTGACAGGGGGAAAGTCCTACGAGCAGTACTTC. Its protein is CASSLTGGKSYEQYF. Based on the CDR3 plus reference TRBV5-1 and TRBJ2-7, the full variable domain is KAGVTQTPRYLIKTRGQQVTLSCSPISGHRSVSWYQQTPGQGLQFLFEYFSETQRNKGNFPGRFSGRQFSNSRSEMNVSTLELGDSALYLCASSLTGGKSYEQYFGPGTRLTVT.

For this clone: Germline is not matched at one junction end, which may reflect a read error. The chain recombines TRBV11-1 with TRBJ2-1, with D uncertain. The germline V gene encodes CDR1 SGHAT and CDR2 FQDESV (reference sequence). This CDR3 contains 13 residues. CDR3 protein: CASSFESYNEEFF. As DNA, the CDR3 is TGTGCCAGCAGCTTTGAATCGTACAATGAGGAGTTCTTC.

The rearrangement joins TRBV19 to TRBJ2-5; 8 nucleotides agree with TRBD1. Germline lookup yields CDR1 LNHDA and CDR2 SQIVND (reference sequence). J lost 5 bases, V lost 2 bases, and 10 bases had no gene match. The CDR3 contains 16 residues. CDR3 loop: CASSIHGRGRDETQYF. CDR3 bases: TGTGCCAGTAGTATACACGGCAGGGGGCGCGACGAGACCCAGTACTTC.

V gene TRBV7-3 combines with J gene TRBJ2-2, with D possibly being TRBD2 (5 bases). Germline values: CDR1 SGHTA, CDR2 FQGTGA. V was clipped by 3 bases and J by 0 bases, with 5 bases between them. This CDR3 spans 14 amino acids. The CDR3 protein is CASSLGANTGELFF. CDR3 DNA: TGTGCCAGCAGCTTGGGAGCGAACACCGGGGAGCTGTTTTTT.

The rearrangement joins TRBV5-6 to TRBJ2-7; D is unclear. CDR1 SGHDT and CDR2 YYEEEE come from the germline V gene. This CDR3 comprises 12 residues. V shed 6 bases and J shed 3 bases, with 10 bases lying between them. The CDR3 DNA reads TGTGCCAGCACCCGGAATAGCTACGAGCAGTACTTC. This gives the protein CASTRNSYEQYF.

This sequence joins TRBV5-4 and TRBJ2-1, with D possibly being TRBD2 (7 bases). This CDR3 comprises 15 residues. Germline CDR1 and CDR2: SGHNT and YYREEE (reference sequence). Trimming shortened V by 0 bases and J by 2 bases, and 9 bases separated the two germline ends. The DNA for the CDR3 is TGTGCCAGCAGCTTGGGCGGGGGCCCCTACAATGAGCAGTTCTTC. Translating it yields CASSLGGGPYNEQFF. The whole variable domain, remainder taken from reference TRBV5-4 and TRBJ2-1, is ETGVTQSPTHLIKTRGQQVTLRCSSQSGHNTVSWYQQALGQGPQFIFQYYREEENGRGNFPPRFSGLQFPNYSSELNVNALELDDSALYLCASSLGGGPYNEQFFGPGTRLTVL.

The chain recombines TRBV7-2 with TRBJ2-1; D unclear. V lost 5 bases and J lost 0, with 11 bases in between. CDR1 is SGHTA and CDR2 is FQGNSA in the germline V gene. This CDR3 is 15 amino acids long. CDR3: CASSPSRSSYNEQFF. In DNA, the CDR3 is TGTGCCAGCAGCCCTAGTCGAAGCTCCTACAATGAGCAGTTCTTC.

V gene TRBV18 combines with J gene TRBJ2-7, with D tentatively TRBD2 (7 bases). The CDR3 covers 16 residues. Germline V gene lookup returns CDR1 KGHSH and CDR2 LQKENI. V gave up 5 bases and J gave up 0 bases, with 17 bases separating them. CDR3 bases: TGTGCCAGCTCAGGGGGGGCTAGCCTGGGCTCCTACGAGCAGTACTTC. Its translation: CASSGGASLGSYEQYF.

The chain links TRBV7-2 to TRBJ1-1; D unclear. The CDR3 runs to 16 residues. The V end lost 0 bases, the J end lost 0 bases, and 11 bases lay between the germline ends. Germline V gives CDR1 SGHTA, CDR2 FQGNSA. CDR3 coding DNA: TGTGCCAGCAGCTTAGCCCAATTGGGGATGAACACTGAAGCTTTCTTT. Translated: CASSLAQLGMNTEAFF.

The chain uses TRBV6-6 and TRBJ1-2; D uncertain. Germline V lookup: CDR1 MNHNY, CDR2 SVGAGI (reference sequence). Trimming removed 0 bases from V and 4 bases from J, with 12 bases in between. This CDR3 contains 15 residues. CDR3: CASSYSLELPYGYTF. The CDR3 DNA follows: TGTGCCAGCAGTTACTCGCTAGAATTGCCCTATGGCTACACCTTC.

V and J are TRBV5-1 and TRBJ2-7, with D maybe TRBD2 (7 bases). CDR3 length equals 17 residues. From germline, CDR1 is SGHRS and CDR2 YFSETQ. V lost 6 bases and J 2 bases, leaving 24 bases between the germline ends. The CDR3 sequence: CASTPRGEGPSAYEQYF. The CDR3 region has the DNA TGCGCCAGCACCCCGAGGGGGGAGGGACCAAGCGCCTACGAGCAGTACTTC.

This chain joins TRBV28 and TRBJ2-7, with D tentatively TRBD2 (5 bases). V was pared by 1 base and J by 6 bases, with 10 bases between. Germline V lookup: CDR1 MDHEN, CDR2 SYDVKM. CDR3 length equals 13 residues. The CDR3 DNA reads as TGTGCCAGCAGTTTATATCGGGGAGCCGAGCAGTACTTC. It translates to CASSLYRGAEQYF.

The chain uses TRBV7-2 and TRBJ2-5; 7 bases are shared with TRBD2. The CDR3 is made up of 15 amino acids. Germline V gives CDR1 SGHTA, CDR2 FQGNSA. Unmatched junction bases numbered 7, after V lost 4 bases and J lost 2 bases. The CDR3 sequence: CASSSAWGGQETQYF. The CDR3 nucleotides are TGTGCCAGCAGCTCCGCCTGGGGGGGGCAAGAGACCCAGTACTTC. The full variable domain, rest sourced from reference TRBV7-2 and TRBJ2-5, is GAGVSQSPSNKVTEKGKDVELRCDPISGHTALYWYRQSLGQGLEFLIYFQGNSAPDKSGLPSDRFSAERTGGSVSTLTIQRTQQEDSAVYLCASSSAWGGQETQYFGPGTRLLVL.

The chain uses TRBV9 and TRBJ2-3, with TRBD1 matching 8 bases. The germline CDR1 and CDR2 sequences are SGDLS and YYNGEE. The CDR3 has 15 residues. The V segment lost 0 bases and the J segment 12 bases; nucleotides outside the gene matches: 12. CDR3 sequence reads: CASSVGRATGDDQYF. CDR3 DNA: TGTGCCAGCAGCGTAGGACGTGCGACAGGGGACGACCAGTATTTT.